These 28 T cell receptor beta chains were sequenced from one sample in a study of T-cell reconstitution after alpha-beta-depleted transplantation in children. Library preparation (for TCRbeta) was performed with unique molecular identifiers. TCRdb re-called the PCR reads through MiXCR, storing one row per CDR3 protein. The sample holds approximately 210,000 distinct CDR3 sequences, 17% seen once. This specimen was PBMCs, mostly from graft donor cells, taken 360 days after TCRalphabeta/CD19-depleted stem cell transplant. The receptors come from a male patient between 2 and 10 years old who had a stem cell transplant for acute lymphoblastic leukemia, so the T cells may come from the graft donor.

This clonotype was seen a handful of times. V usage is TRBV7-9 and J usage is TRBJ2-7; a possible D gene is TRBD1 (6 bases). With 5 bases removed from V and 0 bases from J, the gap between germline ends came to 14 bases. The CDR3 is 15 amino acids. CDR1 and CDR2 from the germline V gene are SEHNR and FQNEAQ (reference sequence). The DNA for the CDR3 is TGTGCCAGCAGCCCGCAGGACAGATCCTCCTACGAGCAGTACTTC. Translating gives CASSPQDRSSYEQYF.

This clonotype appeared a single time. The rearrangement links TRBV20-1 to TRBJ2-2; no definite D call. Deletions cut 5 bases from V and 2 bases from J, with 9 bases between. The CDR3 is 13 amino acids. The germline gives CDR1 DFQATT, CDR2 SNEGSKA (reference sequence). The CDR3 is CSAQELNTGELFF. The CDR3, as DNA: TGCAGTGCTCAGGAACTAAACACCGGGGAGCTGTTTTTT.

This clonotype has only a few counts. J is TRBJ1-1 and V is TRBV20-1; D is unclear. The V end lost 2 bases, the J end lost 1 base, and 17 bases lay between the germline ends. Germline lookup yields CDR1 DFQATT and CDR2 SNEGSKA (reference sequence). The CDR3 has 16 amino acids. CDR3 sequence (DNA): TGCAGTGCTAGAAACGTTTTGGTTGGTTGGAACACTGAAGCTTTCTTT. This sequence encodes CSARNVLVGWNTEAFF.

This clonotype was counted a few times. The chain recombines TRBV4-2 with TRBJ2-7; D remains ambiguous. The CDR3 length is 16 residues. Between the trimmed V and J ends, which lost 0 bases and 6 bases, there was a span of 18 bases. Germline V gives CDR1 LGHNA, CDR2 YNFKEQ. The CDR3 DNA is TGTGCCAGCAGCCAAGAACGGCAGATGCCCCTGGGCGAGCAGTACTTC. Its protein is CASSQERQMPLGEQYF.

This clonotype was counted a few times. The J gene is TRBJ2-2, the V gene TRBV7-6; no clear D. V dropped 5 bases and J dropped 3 bases, with 10 bases sitting between them. CDR1 and CDR2 (germline): SGHVS, FNYEAQ. The CDR3 sequence is 14 residues long. The CDR3 loop is CASSTREYTGELFF. The CDR3 coding sequence is TGTGCCAGCAGCACACGAGAGTACACCGGGGAGCTGTTTTTT.

The chain joins TRBV3-1 to TRBJ2-5; weak D call: TRBD2 (5 bases). CDR1 LGHDT and CDR2 YNNKEL come from the germline V gene (reference sequence). V was clipped by 0 bases and J by 4 bases, with 9 bases between them. The CDR3 loop spans 14 amino acids. CDR3 region: CASSQESLAETQYF. DNA of the CDR3: TGTGCCAGCAGCCAAGAATCGCTAGCAGAGACCCAGTACTTC.

V gene TRBV24-1 combines with J gene TRBJ1-5; 9 positions match TRBD1. Germline-derived CDR1 and CDR2 are KGHDR and SFDVKD. The CDR3 runs 15 residues. The J segment lost 3 bases and the V segment lost 3 bases, leaving 2 bases of the junction unmatched. Written as DNA, the CDR3 is TGTGCCACCAGTGATGGACAGGGGTCCAATCAGCCCCAGCATTTT. Translating it yields CATSDGQGSNQPQHF.

The rearrangement uses TRBV15 and TRBJ2-1, with D possibly being TRBD2 (6 bases). This CDR3 contains 17 residues. Trimming cost V 5 bases and J 7 bases, with 24 bases left between them. CDR1 is LNHNV, CDR2 YYDKDF, per germline (reference sequence). The CDR3 reads CATSALPRGSLSNEQFF. The DNA for the CDR3 is TGTGCCACCAGCGCGCTACCCCGGGGGAGTTTGTCAAATGAGCAGTTCTTC.

The chain is built from TRBV12-3 or TRBV12-4 and TRBJ2-3, with D maybe TRBD2 (6 bases). The CDR3 length is 14 residues. Trimming shortened V by 7 bases and J by 4 bases, and 15 bases separated the two germline ends. This CDR3 reads CASMVGLQADTQYF. Written as DNA, the CDR3 is TGTGCCAGCATGGTGGGACTTCAGGCAGATACGCAGTATTTT.

There are a few counts of this clonotype. The chain is built from TRBV14 and TRBJ2-3; possibly TRBD1 for D (6 bases). Trimming removed 4 bases from V and 1 base from J, with 9 bases in between. CDR3 length equals 14 residues. The germline V gene encodes CDR1 SGHDN and CDR2 FVKESK. This CDR3 reads CASSPHRGTDTQYF. CDR3 bases: TGTGCCAGCAGCCCCCACAGGGGCACAGATACGCAGTATTTT.

In its sample, this clonotype was seen many times. The V call is TRBV9, the J call TRBJ2-5, with 9 bases identical to TRBD1. The germline gives CDR1 SGDLS, CDR2 YYNGEE. V lost 3 bases to trimming and J lost 3 bases; unmatched junction nucleotides: 3. This CDR3 is 14 amino acids long. The CDR3 spells CASSAWDREETQYF. DNA of the CDR3: TGTGCCAGCAGCGCTTGGGACAGGGAAGAGACCCAGTACTTC. Drawing the rest from reference TRBV9 and TRBJ2-5, the complete variable domain is DSGVTQTPKHLITATGQRVTLRCSPRSGDLSVYWYQQSLDQGLQFLIQYYNGEERAKGNILERFSAQQFPDLHSELNLSSLELGDSALYFCASSAWDREETQYFGPGTRLLVL.

This rearrangement joins TRBV24-1 to TRBJ2-2; D is possibly TRBD2 (7 bases). Looked up from germline, CDR1 is KGHDR and CDR2 is SFDVKD. CDR3 length: 14 residues. Trimming removed 7 bases at V and 6 bases at J, with 14 bases between. The CDR3 spells CATSGRGAPGELFF. The CDR3 coding sequence is TGTGCCACCAGCGGACGGGGGGCCCCCGGGGAGCTGTTTTTT.

The rearrangement links TRBV4-3 to TRBJ2-2, with 7 bases fitting TRBD1. V was clipped by 1 base and J by 4 bases; unmatched bases: 3. CDR3 size: 15 residues. Germline CDR1 is LGHNA and CDR2 is YSLEER. CDR3 amino acids: CASSQVQGSTGELFF. The CDR3 nucleotides are TGCGCCAGCAGCCAAGTACAGGGGTCCACCGGGGAGCTGTTTTTT.

The chain uses TRBV4-2 and TRBJ1-2; maybe TRBD1 (5 bases). The CDR3 spans 16 residues. Trimming stripped 4 bases from V and 4 bases from J, with 19 bases between. Germline values: CDR1 LGHNA, CDR2 YNFKEQ. The CDR3 DNA reads TGTGCCAGCAGCCCCGGGGAGACAGAACGATCCTATGGCTACACCTTC. Protein: CASSPGETERSYGYTF.

J is TRBJ1-1 and V is TRBV3-1; TRBD1 agrees at 7 bases. The V gene end was trimmed by 3 bases and the J gene end by 12 bases; junction bases not matched to a gene: 7. The CDR3 runs 12 residues. Germline V CDR1 and CDR2: LGHDT, YNNKEL (reference sequence). DNA for the CDR3: TGTGCCAGCAGCCAGGAGGACAGGTTGTCTTTCTTT. Translating it yields CASSQEDRLSFF.

The V call is TRBV28, the J call TRBJ2-1; 8 nucleotides line up with TRBD2. V lost 3 bases, J lost 12 bases, and 13 bases stayed unmatched. This CDR3 is built from 15 residues. CDR1 and CDR2 from the germline V gene are MDHEN and SYDVKM. CDR3 sequence: CASSLVGTSRNRQFF. As DNA, the CDR3 is TGTGCCAGCAGTTTGGTAGGGACTAGTAGGAATCGGCAGTTCTTC. The full variable domain, in which reference TRBV28 and TRBJ2-1 provide the parts outside the CDR3, is DVKVTQSSRYLVKRTGEKVFLECVQDMDHENMFWYRQDPGLGLRLIYFSYDVKMKEKGDIPEGYSVSREKKERFSLILESASTNQTSMYLCASSLVGTSRNRQFFGPGTRLTVL.

The chain is built from TRBV29-1 and TRBJ1-4, with a tentative D call TRBD1 (5 bases). The CDR3 is 15 amino acids. In germline, CDR1 is SQVTM, CDR2 ANQGSEA. V lost 7 bases and J 7 bases, leaving 22 bases between the germline ends. CDR3 sequence: CSAIARGLRGEKLFF. The CDR3 nucleotides are TGCAGCGCAATAGCGCGGGGCCTGAGGGGTGAAAAACTGTTTTTT.

This chain joins TRBV27 and TRBJ1-4; D is ambiguous. The CDR3 consists of 15 residues. Germline CDR1 and CDR2: MNHEY and SMNVEV (reference sequence). Trimming removed 4 bases at V and 5 bases at J, with 14 bases between. For the CDR3, the DNA is TGTGCCAGCAGTTCCAGGACCGCGCCCAATGAAAAACTGTTTTTT. Translation gives CASSSRTAPNEKLFF.

The chain links TRBV11-3 to TRBJ2-3; 10 bases agree with TRBD2. J was trimmed by 1 base and V by 4 bases; bases with no gene match: 2. Per germline, CDR1 SGHNT and CDR2 YENEEA. CDR3 length equals 15 residues. In DNA form, the CDR3 reads TGTGCCAGCAGCTCAGGGACTAGCGGCACAGATACGCAGTATTTT. This gives the protein CASSSGTSGTDTQYF.

This clonotype has a count of ten or more. The chain employs TRBV20-1 and TRBJ2-3; tentatively, D is TRBD2 (5 bases). This CDR3 is 13 amino acids long. Germline CDR1 DFQATT, CDR2 SNEGSKA (reference sequence). The V end was cut by 4 bases, the J end by 1 base, with 9 bases between. CDR3 coding DNA: TGCAGTGCTAAGAAAGCGGGCACAGATACGCAGTATTTT. Translated: CSAKKAGTDTQYF.

This clonotype was observed a few times. The CDR3: CASSQEGQQETQYF. In nucleotides, the CDR3 is TGTGCCAGCAGCCAAGAGGGACAGCAAGAGACCCAGTACTTC. The chain uses TRBV4-2 and TRBJ2-5, with 7 bases matching TRBD1. Losses at the gene ends were 0 bases for V and 2 bases for J; bases not matched to a gene: 0. Germline V gives CDR1 LGHNA, CDR2 YNFKEQ. CDR3 length: 14 amino acids.

This clonotype was picked up a small number of times. The chain combines TRBV29-1 with TRBJ2-3; maybe TRBD1 (6 bases). The ends were cut back, 2 bases at V and 4 bases at J, with 22 bases in the middle. This CDR3 is built from 17 residues. Germline lookup yields CDR1 SQVTM and CDR2 ANQGSEA. CDR3: CSVENRVGTLGPDTQYF. Here the CDR3 DNA reads TGCAGCGTTGAAAATCGGGTCGGGACATTAGGCCCAGATACGCAGTATTTT.

The chain uses TRBV28 and TRBJ2-5, with TRBD2 matching 7 bases. Trimming cost V 4 bases and J 0 bases; bases outside gene matches: 11. From germline, CDR1 is MDHEN and CDR2 SYDVKM. The CDR3 has 17 amino acids. This CDR3 reads CASSWRDYPNYQETQYF. The CDR3 coding sequence is TGTGCCAGCAGTTGGCGGGACTACCCCAATTACCAAGAGACCCAGTACTTC.

The rearrangement uses TRBV12-3 or TRBV12-4 and TRBJ1-5, with D possibly matching TRBD1 (5 bases). The CDR3 spans 14 residues. V lost 3 bases to trimming and J lost 2 bases, with 8 bases between them. The CDR3 sequence is CASSFGRGNQPQHF. In DNA, the CDR3 is TGTGCCAGCAGTTTCGGCAGGGGCAATCAGCCCCAGCATTTT.

This clonotype was counted between two and nine times. This chain uses TRBV12-3 or TRBV12-4 with TRBJ1-2; no clear D. V was cut by 6 bases and J by 7 bases, with 18 bases left in between. The CDR3 extends over 14 amino acids. In nucleotides, the CDR3 is TGTGCCAGCAGAATGGGGAACGAGGTGTCTGGCTACACCTTC. Protein product: CASRMGNEVSGYTF.

CDR3 bases: TGTGCCAGCAGCTTAGCGAGACAATCACTTACTAACTATGGCTACACCTTC. Translation gives CASSLARQSLTNYGYTF. The chain couples TRBV7-2 to TRBJ1-2; D gene uncertain. V gave up 0 bases and J gave up 0 bases, with 14 bases separating them. The length of the CDR3 is 17 residues. Looked up from germline, CDR1 is SGHTA and CDR2 is FQGNSA. The whole variable domain, filled in from reference TRBV7-2 and TRBJ1-2, reads GAGVSQSPSNKVTEKGKDVELRCDPISGHTALYWYRQSLGQGLEFLIYFQGNSAPDKSGLPSDRFSAERTGGSVSTLTIQRTQQEDSAVYLCASSLARQSLTNYGYTFGSGTRLTVV.

Concerning this clonotype itself: Germline and junction disagree at one end, which may indicate a read error. The V gene is TRBV14, the J gene TRBJ2-7; no clear D gene. The germline V gene encodes CDR1 SGHDN and CDR2 FVKESK. CDR3 size: 14 residues. Written as DNA, the CDR3 is TGTGCCAGCAGCGAAGAGGTTACAGACTACGAGCAGTACTTC. Its translation is CASSEEVTDYEQYF.

This clonotype was detected only a few times. The rearrangement links TRBV4-2 to TRBJ2-3; 7 nucleotides align to TRBD2. Losses at the gene ends were 4 bases for V and 1 base for J; bases not matched to a gene: 8. This CDR3 is built from 16 residues. Per the germline V gene, CDR1 is LGHNA and CDR2 is YNFKEQ. CDR3 bases: TGTGCCAGCAGCCCAGAAGCGGGGTTTGGCACAGATACGCAGTATTTT. Encoded protein: CASSPEAGFGTDTQYF.